In this sample, the clone carrying this T cell receptor beta chain turned up many times. This sample is drawn from a study of T-cell reconstitution after alpha-beta-depleted transplantation in children. This CDR3 is built from 13 residues. Germline values: CDR1 MDHEN, CDR2 SYDVKM. Deletions cut 3 bases from V and 4 bases from J, with 9 bases between. For TCRbeta, the library was prepared with unique molecular identifiers. Via MiXCR, TCRdb re-called the PCR reads, giving one row per CDR3 protein. The sample lists around 670,000 distinct CDR3 sequences, approximately 14% occurring once. The rearrangement uses TRBV28 and TRBJ1-2, with D unresolved. The source of this sequence is a girl aged 2 to 9 with congenital amegakaryocytic thrombocytopenia, due to receive a stem cell transplant. The input for sequencing was PBMCs, taken before TCRalphabeta/CD19-depleted stem cell transplant. CDR3 region: CASSFDGIYGYTF. CDR3 DNA: TGTGCCAGCAGTTTCGACGGTATCTATGGCTACACCTTC.